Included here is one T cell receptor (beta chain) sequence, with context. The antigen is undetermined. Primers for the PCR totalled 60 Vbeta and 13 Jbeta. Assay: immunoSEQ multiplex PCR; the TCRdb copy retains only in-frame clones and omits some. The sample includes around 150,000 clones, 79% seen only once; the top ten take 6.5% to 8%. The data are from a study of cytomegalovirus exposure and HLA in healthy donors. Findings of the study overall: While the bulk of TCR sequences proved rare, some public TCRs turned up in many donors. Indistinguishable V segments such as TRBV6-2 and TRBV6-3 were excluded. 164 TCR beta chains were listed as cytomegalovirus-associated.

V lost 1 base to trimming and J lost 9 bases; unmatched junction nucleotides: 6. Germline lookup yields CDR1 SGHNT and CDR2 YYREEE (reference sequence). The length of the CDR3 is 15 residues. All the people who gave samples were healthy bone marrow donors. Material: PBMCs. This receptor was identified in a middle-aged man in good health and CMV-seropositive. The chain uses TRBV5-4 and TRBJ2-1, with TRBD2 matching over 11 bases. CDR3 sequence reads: CASSLSLAGVGEQFF. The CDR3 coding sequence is TGTGCCAGCAGCTTGTCACTAGCGGGAGTCGGTGAGCAGTTCTTC.